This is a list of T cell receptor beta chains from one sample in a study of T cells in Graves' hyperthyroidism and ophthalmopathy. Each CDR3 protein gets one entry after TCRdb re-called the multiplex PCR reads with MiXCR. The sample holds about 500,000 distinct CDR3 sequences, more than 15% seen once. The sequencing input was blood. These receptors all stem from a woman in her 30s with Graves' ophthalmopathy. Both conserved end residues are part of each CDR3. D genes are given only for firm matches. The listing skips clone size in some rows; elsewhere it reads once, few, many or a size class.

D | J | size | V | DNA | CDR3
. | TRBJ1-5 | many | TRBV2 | TGTGCCAGCAGTGTGCAGGGGACGGGCAATCAGCCCCAGCATTTT | CASSVQGTGNQPQHF
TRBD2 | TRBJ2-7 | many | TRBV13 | TGTGCCAGCAGCCCCCGAGGACTAGCGGGAGTTAATGAGCAGTACTTC | CASSPRGLAGVNEQYF
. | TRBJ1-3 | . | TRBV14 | TGTGCCAGCAGCCAGGGGGTTACCATATATTTT | CASSQGVTIYF
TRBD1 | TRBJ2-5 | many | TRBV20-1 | TGCAGTGCTAGAGATCCAGGGGGCCAAGAGACCCAGTACTTC | CSARDPGGQETQYF
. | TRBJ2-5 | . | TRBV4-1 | TGCGCCAGCAGCCAAGATTGGGGGTCCGGCCAAGAGACCCAGTACTTC | CASSQDWGSGQETQYF
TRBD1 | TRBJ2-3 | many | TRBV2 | TGTGCCAGCAGAGCCGACAGGGGGGTCACAGATACGCAGTATTTT | CASRADRGVTDTQYF
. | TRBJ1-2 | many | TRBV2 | TGTGCCAGCAGACAGGCGGCGGAGGGCTACACCTTC | CASRQAAEGYTF
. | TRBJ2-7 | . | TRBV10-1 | TGCGCCAGCAGTGGGGGGGGCCTCTCGTACGAGCAGTACTTC | CASSGGGLSYEQYF
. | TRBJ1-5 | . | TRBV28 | TGTGCCAGCAGACCTGCCGGACAGATTAGCAATCAGCCCCAGCATTTT | CASRPAGQISNQPQHF
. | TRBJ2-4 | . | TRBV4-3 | TGCGCCAGCAGCCAAGATGTTGTAGCCAAAAACATTCAGTACTTC | CASSQDVVAKNIQYF
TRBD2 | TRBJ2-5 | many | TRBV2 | TGTGCCAGGGGGACTAGCGGCCAAGAGACCCAGTACTTC | CARGTSGQETQYF
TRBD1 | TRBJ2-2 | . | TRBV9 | TGTGCCAGCAGCGCAACAGGGGGCGCCGATACCGGGGAGCTGTTTTTT | CASSATGGADTGELFF
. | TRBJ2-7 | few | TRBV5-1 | TGCGCCAGCAAACCCCCGGGGGACTACGAGCAGTACTTC | CASKPPGDYEQYF
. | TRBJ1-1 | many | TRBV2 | TGTGCCAGCAGTGATCCTCTTTTCATGAACACTGAAGCTTTCTTT | CASSDPLFMNTEAFF
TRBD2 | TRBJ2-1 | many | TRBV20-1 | TGCAGTGCTTCCGGGACTAGCGGAAACAATGAGCAGTTCTTC | CSASGTSGNNEQFF
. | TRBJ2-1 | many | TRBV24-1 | TGTGCCACCAGTGTAACGGGGCGGGTATCCTACAATGAGCAGTTCTTC | CATSVTGRVSYNEQFF
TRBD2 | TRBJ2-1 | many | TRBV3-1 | TGTGCCAGCAGCCACATAAAAAAAAGACTAGCGCAGAACAATGAGCAGTTCTTC | CASSHIKKRLAQNNEQFF
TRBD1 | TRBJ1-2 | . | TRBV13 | TGTGCCAGCAGTCTAGGAAGGGGGACAGGGGACGGCTACACCTTC | CASSLGRGTGDGYTF
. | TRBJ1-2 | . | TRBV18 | TGTGCCAGCTCAGTCGGCAACTCTGGCTTTTATGGCTACACCTTC | CASSVGNSGFYGYTF
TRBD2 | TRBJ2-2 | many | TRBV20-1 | TGCAGTGCCGCGGGACTAGCGGGAGGGCCAAGCACCGGGGAGCTGTTTTTT | CSAAGLAGGPSTGELFF
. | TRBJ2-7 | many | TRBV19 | TGTGCCAGTAGTCTGATAGGTGCGGGCGAGCAGTACTTC | CASSLIGAGEQYF
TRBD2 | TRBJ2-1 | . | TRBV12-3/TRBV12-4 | TGTGCCAGCAGTTTCAGCGGGATGAGCTCCTACAATGAGCAGTTCTTC | CASSFSGMSSYNEQFF
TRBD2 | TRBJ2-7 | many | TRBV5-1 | TGCGCCAGCGGGGGGGTTCGGGGAGGCGACGAGCAGTACTTC | CASGGVRGGDEQYF
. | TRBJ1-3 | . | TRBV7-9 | TGTGCCAGCAGCTTACAAGGAAACACCATATATTTT | CASSLQGNTIYF
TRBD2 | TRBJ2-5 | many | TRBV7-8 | TGTGCCAGCAGCTTACCGGGACTAGCGGGGTCTCAAGAGACCCAGTACTTC | CASSLPGLAGSQETQYF
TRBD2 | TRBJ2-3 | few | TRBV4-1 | TGCGCCAGCAGCCAAGTCAGCGGGAGGATTGCTAGCACAGATACGCAGTATTTT | CASSQVSGRIASTDTQYF
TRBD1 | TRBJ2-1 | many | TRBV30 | TGTGCCTGGAGTAGGGGGCCGGGAAATGAGCAGTTCTTC | CAWSRGPGNEQFF
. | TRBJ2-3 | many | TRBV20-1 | TGCAGTGCTAGCCTAGCGACCCTCACAGATACGCAGTATTTT | CSASLATLTDTQYF
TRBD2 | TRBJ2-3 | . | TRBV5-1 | TGCGCCAGCAGTTTGTGGCGACTAGCGGGAGAGACAGATACGCAGTATTTT | CASSLWRLAGETDTQYF
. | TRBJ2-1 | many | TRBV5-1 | TGCGCCAGCAGCTTGATTAGGACCAACAATGAGCAGTTCTTC | CASSLIRTNNEQFF
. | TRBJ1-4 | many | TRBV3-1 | TGTGCCAGCAGCCAACCCCGGCCGGGGAAACTGTTTTTT | CASSQPRPGKLFF
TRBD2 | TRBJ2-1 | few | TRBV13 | TGTGCCAGCAGCCTAGCGCTGGGAGGGCACAATGAGCAGTTCTTC | CASSLALGGHNEQFF
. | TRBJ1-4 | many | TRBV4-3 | TGCGCCAGCAGCCAAGAGGCCAGATTTAATGAAAAACTGTTTTTT | CASSQEARFNEKLFF
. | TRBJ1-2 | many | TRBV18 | TGTGCCAGCTCACTTGGAGCCGCAGAAGACTATGGCTACACCTTC | CASSLGAAEDYGYTF
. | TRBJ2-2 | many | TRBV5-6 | TGTGCCAGCAAAATCTTAGCGGTATCTAACACCGGGGAGCTGTTTTTT | CASKILAVSNTGELFF
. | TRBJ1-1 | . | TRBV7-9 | TGTGCCAGCAGCCCTCGACAAAACATGAACACTGAAGCTTTCTTT | CASSPRQNMNTEAFF
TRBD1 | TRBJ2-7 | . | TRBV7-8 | TGTGCCAGCAGCTCTTTTAACAGGGGAACCTACGAGCAGTACTTC | CASSSFNRGTYEQYF
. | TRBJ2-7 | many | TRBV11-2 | TGTGCCAGCAGCCCCGACAGGAAGATCTACGAGCAGTACTTC | CASSPDRKIYEQYF
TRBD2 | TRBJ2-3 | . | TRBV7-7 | TGTGCCAGCAGCCCGGGACTAGGCGGCACAGATACGCAGTATTTT | CASSPGLGGTDTQYF
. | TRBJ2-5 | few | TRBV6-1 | TGTGCCACCCGGACAGTTCTCCAAGAGACCCAGTACTTC | CATRTVLQETQYF
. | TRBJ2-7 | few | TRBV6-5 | TGTGCCAGCAGTTACTCAGGTGGGAGCCATTCCTACGAGCAGTACTTC | CASSYSGGSHSYEQYF
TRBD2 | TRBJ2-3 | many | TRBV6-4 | TGTGCCAGCAGTGAGACTAGCGCCACAGATACGCAGTATTTT | CASSETSATDTQYF
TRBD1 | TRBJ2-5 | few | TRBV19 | TGTGCCAGTAGCCCGACAGGGAAGGGACAAGAGACCCAGTACTTC | CASSPTGKGQETQYF
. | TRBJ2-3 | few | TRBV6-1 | TGTGCCAGCAGGTGGGGGGCGACAGATACGCAGTATTTT | CASRWGATDTQYF
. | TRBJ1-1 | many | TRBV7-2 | TGTGCCAGCAGCTCTCTGACAGTGAACACTGAAGCTTTCTTT | CASSSLTVNTEAFF
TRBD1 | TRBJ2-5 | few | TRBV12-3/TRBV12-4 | TGTGCCAGCAGTCCCAACGGACAGGGTTGGACCCAGTACTTC | CASSPNGQGWTQYF